These T cell receptor beta chains were read from a single sample in a study of blood T cell repertoires in COVID-19. Profiled with immunoSEQ multiplex PCR; TCRdb holds only in-frame clones, not every one. The sample lists about 180,000 clones; approximately 85% were seen once. The material sequenced was peripheral blood. These TCRs come from a woman older than 75 with acute or convalescent COVID-19. Both conserved end residues are part of each CDR3. The D gene is left open where the match is weak. Some rows have no size entry. The others give once, few or many, or a class for an expanded clone.

V	J	D	size	CDR3	DNA
TRBV2	TRBJ2-4	TRBD1	.	CASSSRTGQNIQYF	TGTGCCAGCAGTTCGCGGACAGGCCAAAACATTCAGTACTTC
TRBV7-3	TRBJ2-3	.	once	CASSLRGRGSDTQYF	TGTGCCAGCAGCTTACGAGGTCGGGGGTCCGATACGCAGTATTTT
TRBV3-1/TRBV3-2	TRBJ1-1	.	.	CASSSGVRGTEAFF	TGTGCCAGCAGCTCAGGGGTAAGGGGCACTGAAGCTTTCTTT
TRBV15	TRBJ1-3	TRBD1	.	CATSPRDRGTIYF	TGTGCCACCAGCCCCCGGGACAGAGGCACCATATATTTT
TRBV12-3/TRBV12-4	TRBJ2-1	TRBD1	.	CASSVGQSNEQFF	TGTGCCAGCAGTGTGGGACAGAGCAATGAGCAGTTCTTC
TRBV5-1	TRBJ2-3	.	.	CASSISGSTDTQYF	TGCGCCAGCAGCATTAGCGGAAGCACAGATACGCAGTATTTT
TRBV6-2/TRBV6-3	TRBJ1-1	.	.	CASSYGRGVEAFF	TGTGCCAGCAGTTACGGCCGGGGGGTGGAAGCTTTCTTT
TRBV15	TRBJ2-3	.	.	CATSSAIQRETDTQYF	TGTGCCACCAGCAGCGCCATCCAGAGGGAAACAGATACGCAGTATTTT
TRBV13	TRBJ2-3	.	.	CASSSLLTDTQYF	TGTGCCAGCAGCTCACTACTCACAGATACGCAGTATTTT
TRBV25-1	TRBJ2-7	TRBD1	once	CASSEYKTGPAYEQYF	TGTGCCAGCAGTGAATACAAGACAGGGCCGGCCTACGAGCAGTACTTC
TRBV6-6	TRBJ2-7	.	.	CASSGPTVSYEQYF	TGTGCCAGCAGTGGCCCGACAGTCTCCTACGAGCAGTACTTC
TRBV7-9	TRBJ2-7	TRBD2	few	CASTPGGLAGGYEQYF	TGTGCCAGCACCCCGGGAGGGCTAGCGGGGGGATACGAGCAGTACTTC
TRBV6-6	TRBJ1-2	.	.	CASDQSGGPFGYTF	TGTGCCAGCGACCAATCCGGGGGTCCCTTTGGCTACACCTTC
TRBV18	TRBJ2-2	TRBD1	.	CASSPTRGTAGELFF	TGTGCCAGCTCCCCGACGAGGGGGACAGCCGGGGAGCTGTTTTTT
TRBV27	TRBJ2-7	TRBD2	once	CASSFLAGGLREQYF	TGTGCCAGCAGTTTTCTAGCGGGGGGGCTGAGGGAGCAGTACTTC
TRBV19	TRBJ1-2	.	.	CASSITGLEGYGYTF	TGTGCCAGTAGTATAACCGGGCTTGAGGGCTATGGCTACACCTTC
TRBV27	TRBJ1-4	.	.	CASSFGATNEKLFF	TGTGCCAGCAGTTTCGGGGCAACTAATGAAAAACTGTTTTTT
TRBV6-2/TRBV6-3	TRBJ2-1	TRBD2	.	CASSSTSGGSQFF	TGTGCCAGCAGTTCGACTAGCGGGGGGTCGCAGTTCTTC
TRBV7-2	TRBJ2-3	TRBD2	.	CASSLFGLADTDTQYF	TGTGCCAGCAGCTTGTTTGGACTAGCGGATACAGATACGCAGTATTTT
TRBV4-2	TRBJ1-2	TRBD1	.	CASSRDRGVNYGYTF	TGTGCCAGCAGTAGGGACAGGGGAGTTAACTATGGCTACACCTTC
TRBV2	TRBJ1-2	.	.	CATHVGGLDYGYTF	TGTGCCACCCACGTAGGGGGTCTTGACTATGGCTACACCTTC
TRBV19	TRBJ2-5	.	.	CASSIDRPGVQETQYF	TGTGCCAGTAGTATAGACCGTCCGGGGGTCCAAGAGACCCAGTACTTC
TRBV6-5	TRBJ2-1	TRBD2	.	CASSAPGLAYNEQFF	TGTGCCAGCAGCGCTCCGGGACTAGCGTACAATGAGCAGTTCTTC
TRBV6-6	TRBJ1-2	.	.	CASRAATYRAYGYTF	TGTGCCAGCAGAGCGGCTACCTACAGGGCCTATGGCTACACCTTC
TRBV19	TRBJ1-4	.	.	CASSIGELRGEKLFF	TGTGCCAGTAGTATAGGGGAGTTGAGAGGGGAAAAACTGTTTTTT
TRBV5-1	TRBJ1-1	TRBD1	.	CASRMTGPENTEAFF	TGCGCCAGCAGGATGACAGGGCCTGAAAACACTGAAGCTTTCTTT
TRBV27	TRBJ1-1	.	.	CASSFADEAFF	TGTGCCAGCAGTTTTGCGGATGAAGCTTTCTTT
TRBV5-1	TRBJ1-1	.	few	CASSLLRNSPAEAFF	TGCGCCAGCAGCTTGCTTCGGAACAGCCCAGCTGAAGCTTTCTTT
TRBV14	TRBJ2-7	TRBD2	once	CASSQGLLGLGSEQYF	TGTGCCAGCAGCCAAGGCCTACTTGGACTAGGTTCCGAGCAGTACTTC
TRBV19	TRBJ2-2	TRBD2	.	CASAPSSGGATGELFF	TGTGCCAGTGCGCCCTCTAGCGGGGGGGCGACCGGGGAGCTGTTTTTT
TRBV7-9	TRBJ2-4	.	.	CASSSGETVAKNIQYF	TGTGCCAGCAGCTCAGGGGAAACGGTAGCCAAAAACATTCAGTACTTC
TRBV9	TRBJ2-3	.	.	CASSWTDGTDTQYF	TGTGCCAGCAGCTGGACAGATGGCACAGATACGCAGTATTTT
TRBV7-8	TRBJ1-2	.	once	CASSSHRANYGYTF	TGTGCCAGCAGCTCCCACAGAGCTAACTATGGCTACACCTTC
TRBV2	TRBJ1-2	.	.	CASSGQLYYGYTF	TGTGCCAGCAGCGGACAGTTATACTATGGCTACACCTTC
TRBV18	TRBJ1-5	.	once	CASSPQTGHNQPQHF	TGTGCCAGCTCACCACAGACAGGCCACAATCAGCCCCAGCATTTT
TRBV7-9	TRBJ2-6	.	.	CASSLVLSGANVLTF	TGTGCCAGCAGCTTAGTCCTGTCTGGGGCCAACGTCCTGACTTTC
TRBV27	TRBJ1-5	TRBD1	.	CASSPTGVNQPQHF	TGTGCCAGCAGTCCCACAGGGGTCAATCAGCCCCAGCATTTT
TRBV7-2	TRBJ1-4	.	.	CASSLAGQGNEKLFF	TGTGCCAGCAGCTTAGCCGGTCAGGGGAATGAAAAACTGTTTTTT
TRBV3-1/TRBV3-2	TRBJ1-3	TRBD1	.	CASSDRRGHGNTIYF	TGTGCCAGCAGCGACCGGAGGGGGCACGGAAACACCATATATTTT
TRBV7-9	TRBJ1-4	TRBD1	once	CASSQDRGSANEKLFF	TGTGCCAGCAGCCAGGACAGGGGCTCAGCTAATGAAAAACTGTTTTTT
TRBV18	TRBJ2-7	TRBD1	few	CASSLGQGSSYEQYF	TGTGCCAGCTCACTCGGACAGGGGAGCTCCTACGAGCAGTACTTC
TRBV6-2/TRBV6-3	TRBJ2-1	TRBD2	.	CASSLLAGGNNEQFF	TGTGCCAGCAGTTTGCTAGCGGGGGGGAACAATGAGCAGTTCTTC
TRBV3-1/TRBV3-2	TRBJ1-5	.	.	CASSHRTAINQPQHF	TGTGCCAGCAGCCACCGGACAGCGATCAATCAGCCCCAGCATTTT
TRBV5-5	TRBJ1-4	.	.	CASSSSVGEKLFF	TGTGCCAGCAGTAGCTCAGTTGGTGAAAAACTGTTTTTT
TRBV6-2/TRBV6-3	TRBJ1-5	TRBD1	few	CASSYDRDRGWVNQPQHF	TGTGCCAGCAGTTACGACCGAGACAGGGGATGGGTCAATCAGCCCCAGCATTTT
TRBV24-1	TRBJ1-2	TRBD1	.	CATSDPGDSGGYTF	TGTGCCACCAGTGACCCCGGGGACAGTGGTGGCTACACCTTC
TRBV9	TRBJ2-7	TRBD1	.	CASSVAGTGVGEQYF	TGTGCCAGCAGCGTAGCCGGGACAGGGGTGGGAGAGCAGTACTTC
TRBV30	TRBJ1-5	.	.	CAWSSRGNQPQHF	TGTGCCTGGAGTTCGAGGGGCAATCAGCCCCAGCATTTT
TRBV18	TRBJ2-2	.	.	CASSPPGPRTGELFF	TGTGCCAGCTCACCACCCGGTCCTCGCACCGGGGAGCTGTTTTTT
TRBV5-1	TRBJ2-6	.	.	CASSLAGSSGANVLTF	TGCGCCAGCAGCTTGGCCGGGAGCTCTGGGGCCAACGTCCTGACTTTC